Listed here are 2 T cell receptor beta chains from one sample, sequenced in a study of vaccination effects on CD4 cells after COVID-19. Subsequent to a culture period of around 10 days, CD4+ T cells were isolated. Profiling relied on immunoSEQ multiplex PCR, and the TCRdb table lists in-frame clones only, not all of them. The sample has roughly 50,000 clones; 50% to 80% are singletons. These TCRs are of unknown antigen specificity. The specimen comprised CD4+ T cells from PBMCs cultured without peptide, sampled before COVID-19 vaccination. The receptors originated from a human donor who received a COVID-19 vaccine.

The rearrangement links TRBV10-3 to TRBJ2-1; D is ambiguous. V dropped 5 bases and J dropped 6 bases, with 11 bases sitting between them. Germline CDR1 is ENHRY and CDR2 is SYGVKD. The CDR3 length is 13 residues. For the CDR3, the DNA is TGTGCCATCAGTCCCCCACTCGCCAATGAGCAGTTCTTC. It yields the protein CAISPPLANEQFF.

The V call is TRBV4-2, the J call TRBJ2-5; D not certain. Germline V gene lookup returns CDR1 LGHNA and CDR2 YNFKEQ. The CDR3 spans 13 residues. Trimming removed 0 bases at V and 4 bases at J, with 6 bases between. CDR3 in amino acids: CASSQDTSETQYF. DNA of the CDR3: TGTGCCAGCAGCCAAGATACATCAGAGACCCAGTACTTC.